The 32 T cell receptor beta chains below all came from one sample that was sequenced in a study of blood T cell repertoires in COVID-19. Sequencing used immunoSEQ multiplex PCR; TCRdb keeps in-frame clones, though not all of them. The sample shows around 300,000 clones, roughly 89% of them seen only once. Sequencing was done on a sample of PBMCs or T cells enriched from blood (not recorded which). These receptors originate from a woman aged 60-70 years who had recovered from COVID-19.

This rearrangement joins TRBV5-1 to TRBJ1-3, with 9 positions matching TRBD1. Losses at the gene ends were 4 bases for V and 0 bases for J; bases not matched to a gene: 5. The CDR3 loop spans 16 amino acids. Germline CDR1 reads SGHRS; CDR2 reads YFSETQ. This CDR3 is CASSAGQGHSGNTIYF. Written as DNA, the CDR3 is TGCGCCAGCAGCGCCGGACAGGGGCACTCTGGAAACACCATATATTTT.

The chain carries TRBV7-3 and TRBJ2-1; 14 bases fit TRBD2. Per germline, CDR1 SGHTA and CDR2 FQGTGA. V was pared by 4 bases and J by 4 bases, with 12 bases of the junction left unmatched. There are 19 residues in the CDR3. This CDR3 reads CASSSEPGLAGDLYNEQFF. For the CDR3, the DNA is TGTGCCAGCAGCTCCGAGCCGGGACTAGCGGGAGATCTGTACAATGAGCAGTTCTTC.

The chain's CDR3 is CASTRTRYNEQFF. CDR3 sequence (DNA): TGTGCCAGCACCCGGACTAGGTACAATGAGCAGTTCTTC. The genes are TRBV13 and TRBJ2-1; 7 nucleotides match TRBD2. CDR3 length equals 13 residues. Looked up from germline, CDR1 is PRHDT and CDR2 is FYEKMQ (reference sequence). After removal of 7 bases from V and 4 bases from J, the junction contained 4 bases not matched to a gene.

The chain joins TRBV18 to TRBJ1-1; D gene uncertain. This CDR3 comprises 14 residues. V was trimmed by 5 bases and J by 3 bases, leaving 13 bases between them. The germline gives CDR1 KGHSH, CDR2 LQKENI. The CDR3 sequence: CASSLQTTDTEAFF. DNA of the CDR3: TGTGCCAGCTCATTACAGACAACGGACACTGAAGCTTTCTTT.

The chain is built from TRBV11-2 and TRBJ1-3, with D uncertain. The CDR3 totals 13 residues. The germline V gene encodes CDR1 SGHAT and CDR2 FQNNGV. Trimming shortened V by 4 bases and J by 4 bases, and 8 bases separated the two germline ends. This CDR3 reads CASSSSQGNTIYF. In nucleotides, the CDR3 is TGTGCCAGCAGCTCCTCTCAGGGAAACACCATATATTTT.

The V and J genes are TRBV12-2 and TRBJ1-4; TRBD1 is the table's D call, not checked against the DNA. TRBV12-2 is given as a pseudogene. The CDR3 runs 15 residues. CDR3 sequence (DNA): TGTGCAAGTCGCATCCAGGGGTACTTTAATGAAAAACTGTTTTTT. Protein product: CASRIQGYFNEKLFF.

The chain recombines TRBV5-1 with TRBJ1-4, with D tentatively TRBD1 (5 bases). The CDR3 runs to 14 residues. Trimming cost V 0 bases and J 11 bases, with 14 bases left between them. Germline lookup yields CDR1 SGHRS and CDR2 YFSETQ. DNA for the CDR3: TGCGCCAGCAGCTTGGGGGGACTGATGAATAAACTGTTTTTT. Its protein product is CASSLGGLMNKLFF.

The V call is TRBV9, the J call TRBJ1-3; D ambiguous. V was shortened by 1 base and J by 1 base, with 12 bases between the two germline ends. The CDR3 contains 16 residues. CDR1 is SGDLS, CDR2 YYNGEE, per germline. CDR3 sequence: CASSVWPVPSGNTIYF. CDR3 DNA sequence: TGTGCCAGCAGCGTATGGCCAGTTCCTTCTGGAAACACCATATATTTT.

This clone was observed once. The rearrangement links TRBV15 to TRBJ1-2; D not resolved. The V end lost 0 bases, the J end lost 3 bases, and 5 bases lay between the germline ends. The CDR3 length is 13 residues. CDR1 is LNHNV, CDR2 YYDKDF, per germline (reference sequence). The CDR3 bases are TGTGCCACCAGCAGAGAGGCGGACTATGGCTACACCTTC. Translation: CATSREADYGYTF.

This chain connects TRBV11-3 to TRBJ2-7, with D uncertain. This CDR3 contains 14 residues. Germline V CDR1 and CDR2: SGHNT, YENEEA. V was shortened by 1 base and J by 0 bases, with 7 bases between the two germline ends. CDR3 DNA sequence: TGTGCCAGCAGCTTAGCGGGTCCCTCCTACGAGCAGTACTTC. The encoded protein is CASSLAGPSYEQYF.

The chain uses TRBV11-2 and TRBJ1-4, with 8 bases identical to TRBD1. Losses at the gene ends were 6 bases for V and 2 bases for J; bases not matched to a gene: 8. This CDR3 has 16 amino acids. Germline V gene sequence: CDR1 SGHAT, CDR2 FQNNGV. This CDR3 reads CASRRTTGATNEKLFF. As DNA, the CDR3 is TGTGCCAGCAGACGTACGACAGGGGCTACTAATGAAAAACTGTTTTTT.

The chain recombines TRBV19 with TRBJ1-2, with 8 bases that match TRBD1. The V and J ends lost 2 bases and 3 bases, in that order; junction bases with no gene match: 11. The CDR3 contains 17 residues. Germline assignment: CDR1 LNHDA and CDR2 SQIVND (reference sequence). In DNA form, the CDR3 reads TGTGCCAGTAGTATATTCCGGGACAGGCTTTTCGACTATGGCTACACCTTC. Protein sequence: CASSIFRDRLFDYGYTF.

This sequence joins TRBV5-1 and TRBJ2-6; D not resolved. V shed 1 base and J shed 0 bases, with 5 bases lying between them. Germline CDR1 reads SGHRS; CDR2 reads YFSETQ. The CDR3 covers 15 residues. The DNA of the CDR3 is TGCGCCAGCAGCTTGCCCGGCTCTGGGGCCAACGTCCTGACTTTC. It yields the protein CASSLPGSGANVLTF. Drawing the rest from reference TRBV5-1 and TRBJ2-6, the complete variable domain is KAGVTQTPRYLIKTRGQQVTLSCSPISGHRSVSWYQQTPGQGLQFLFEYFSETQRNKGNFPGRFSGRQFSNSRSEMNVSTLELGDSALYLCASSLPGSGANVLTFGAGSRLTVL.

CDR3 region: CASSTLRGRGGRGTEAFF. The CDR3 DNA sequence: TGTGCCAGCAGTACCCTCAGGGGGCGCGGGGGCAGGGGCACTGAAGCTTTCTTT. This sequence joins TRBV28 and TRBJ1-1; TRBD1 agrees at 8 bases. Germline V lookup: CDR1 MDHEN, CDR2 SYDVKM. There are 18 residues in the CDR3. Trimming removed 5 bases from V and 4 bases from J; junction bases left unmatched: 18.

This chain links TRBV27 with TRBJ1-6; D is perhaps TRBD1 (6 bases). Trimming took off 7 bases at V and 12 bases at J, with 16 bases between the two ends. CDR1 and CDR2 from the germline V gene are MNHEY and SMNVEV (reference sequence). The CDR3 sequence is 13 residues long. CDR3 amino acids: CASTTGWGQPLHF. The CDR3 DNA reads as TGTGCCAGCACCACGGGGTGGGGGCAACCCCTCCACTTT.

The chain combines TRBV7-2 with TRBJ2-1, with TRBD2 matching over 7 bases. Germline CDR1 and CDR2: SGHTA and FQGNSA. CDR3 size: 12 residues. The ends lost 7 bases at V and 12 bases at J; junction bases unmatched: 9. The DNA for the CDR3 is TGTGCCAGCACCAACTCACTAGCGAGGCAGTTCTTC. Translation: CASTNSLARQFF.

The rearrangement joins TRBV7-9 to TRBJ1-1; 7 bases are shared with TRBD1. The CDR3 consists of 13 residues. J lost 4 bases, V lost 5 bases, and 4 bases had no gene match. From germline, CDR1 is SEHNR and CDR2 FQNEAQ (reference sequence). CDR3 residues: CASSPDRATEAFF. The CDR3 nucleotides read TGTGCCAGCAGCCCCGACAGGGCCACTGAAGCTTTCTTT.

The chain has TRBV13 and TRBJ1-3; no clear D gene. Per germline, CDR1 PRHDT and CDR2 FYEKMQ (reference sequence). The length of the CDR3 is 12 residues. V lost 7 bases and J 4 bases, leaving 8 bases between the germline ends. The CDR3 DNA sequence: TGTGCCAGCACCTCGTCCGGAAACACCATATATTTT. The encoded protein is CASTSSGNTIYF.

The chain is built from TRBV5-1 and TRBJ1-4; D call uncertain. The CDR3 has 14 amino acids. Germline loops: CDR1 SGHRS, CDR2 YFSETQ. The V and J ends lost 1 base and 7 bases respectively, with 11 bases between them. Here the CDR3 DNA reads TGCGCCAGCAGCTTGTGGGGAGGCCCTGAAAAACTGTTTTTT. It is translated as CASSLWGGPEKLFF.

The rearrangement uses TRBV6-5 and TRBJ2-3; D is undetermined. Trimming took 7 bases from V and 4 from J, leaving 15 bases between them. Germline CDR1 reads MNHEY; CDR2 reads SVGAGI. CDR3 length equals 14 residues. The CDR3 DNA reads as TGTGCCAGCACCACCAGGTTAAACTCAGATACGCAGTATTTT. Its protein product is CASTTRLNSDTQYF.

This clone was picked up one time. V and J are TRBV28 and TRBJ2-7; no clear D gene. The V gene's germline CDR1 is MDHEN and CDR2 SYDVKM. The CDR3 consists of 12 residues. V was shortened by 7 bases and J by 5 bases, with 12 bases between the two germline ends. CDR3 in amino acids: CASTTARDEQYF. Here the CDR3 DNA reads TGTGCCAGCACCACGGCCCGGGACGAGCAGTACTTC.

V gene TRBV27 combines with J gene TRBJ1-5; D unclear. With 6 bases removed from V and 0 bases from J, the gap between germline ends came to 12 bases. Germline V gene sequence: CDR1 MNHEY, CDR2 SMNVEV (reference sequence). The length of the CDR3 is 15 residues. For the CDR3, the DNA is TGTGCCAGCAGCCCAGGACTCTATAGCAATCAGCCCCAGCATTTT. Translated, it gives CASSPGLYSNQPQHF.

This clone was recorded once. The V and J genes are TRBV9 and TRBJ2-6; D gene unclear. The ends were cut back, 0 bases at V and 0 bases at J, with 4 bases in the middle. Germline lookup yields CDR1 SGDLS and CDR2 YYNGEE. The CDR3 has 15 amino acids. The DNA of the CDR3 is TGTGCCAGCAGCGTAGGGAGCTCTGGGGCCAACGTCCTGACTTTC. Amino acid sequence: CASSVGSSGANVLTF.

The chain employs TRBV29-1 and TRBJ2-1, with no clear D. Germline-derived CDR1 and CDR2 are SQVTM and ANQGSEA. The ends were cut back, 3 bases at V and 5 bases at J, with 11 bases in the middle. CDR3 length equals 13 residues. CDR3 residues: CSVDHLLDNEQFF. CDR3 DNA: TGCAGCGTTGATCATCTCCTAGACAATGAGCAGTTCTTC.

The chain is built from TRBV10-3 and TRBJ2-1; TRBD2 aligns across 8 bases. The CDR3 is made up of 17 amino acids. V was pared by 6 bases and J by 0 bases, with 10 bases of the junction left unmatched. The germline V gene encodes CDR1 ENHRY and CDR2 SYGVKD. The CDR3 DNA is TGTGCCATCAGCCCCCAAATCAGCGGGAGCTCCTACAATGAGCAGTTCTTC. The encoded protein is CAISPQISGSSYNEQFF.

Concerning this clone itself: The same CDR3 also results from other DNA sequences found in this sample. This rearrangement joins TRBV18 to TRBJ2-3; D is unclear. Germline V gene lookup returns CDR1 KGHSH and CDR2 LQKENI. The CDR3 loop spans 13 amino acids. V lost 3 bases and J 0 bases, leaving 4 bases between the germline ends. This chain's CDR3 is CASSPASTDTQYF. CDR3 in DNA: TGTGCCAGCTCACCTGCGAGCACAGATACGCAGTATTTT.

With regard to this clone: Additional DNA sequences in this sample encode the identical CDR3. The chain employs TRBV6-5 and TRBJ2-2; weak D call: TRBD1 (6 bases). This CDR3 is built from 14 residues. Trimming cost V 7 bases and J 0 bases, with 9 bases left between them. The germline V gene has CDR1 MNHEY and CDR2 SVGAGI. Here the CDR3 reads CASIQGTNTGELFF. The DNA for the CDR3 is TGTGCCAGCATCCAGGGGACGAACACCGGGGAGCTGTTTTTT.

This chain uses TRBV2 with TRBJ1-2; TRBD1 agrees at 7 bases. Germline CDR1 reads SNHLY; CDR2 reads FYNNEI. The CDR3 sequence is 14 residues long. V shed 6 bases and J 4 bases; nucleotides not matched to a gene: 8. The DNA of the CDR3 is TGTGCCAGCAGCCCCCAGGGGGTGGGCTATGGCTACACCTTC. It is translated as CASSPQGVGYGYTF.

For the CDR3, the DNA is TGTGCCAGCAGTCTCCTGGGGACAATGAACACTGAAGCTTTCTTT. It yields the protein CASSLLGTMNTEAFF. The chain combines TRBV27 with TRBJ1-1, with D maybe TRBD1 (6 bases). This CDR3 is built from 15 residues. V lost 5 bases and J 0 bases, leaving 13 bases between the germline ends. The germline gives CDR1 MNHEY, CDR2 SMNVEV (reference sequence).

This clone has only one observation. The chain links TRBV10-3 to TRBJ2-7; 9 nucleotides agree with TRBD1. The CDR3 totals 14 residues. Germline V lookup: CDR1 ENHRY, CDR2 SYGVKD. Trimming cost V 4 bases and J 6 bases; bases outside gene matches: 7. CDR3 nucleotide sequence: TGTGCCATCAGTGGCGGGACAGGGAGACGCGAGCAGTACTTC. It encodes CAISGGTGRREQYF.

This chain joins TRBV27 and TRBJ1-4; D is possibly TRBD1 (6 bases). Germline CDR1 MNHEY, CDR2 SMNVEV (reference sequence). This CDR3 is 16 amino acids long. Trimming removed 6 bases at V and 8 bases at J, with 22 bases between. The CDR3 DNA is TGTGCCAGCAGGACAATAGAACAGGGCGGGAGGGAAAAACTGTTTTTT. Translating gives CASRTIEQGGREKLFF.

This chain links TRBV10-1 with TRBJ1-5, with D perhaps TRBD1 (5 bases). Germline V gene sequence: CDR1 WNHNN, CDR2 SYGVQD (reference sequence). The CDR3 is made up of 13 amino acids. Trimming removed 5 bases from V and 6 bases from J, with 11 bases in between. The CDR3 spells CASSRDFSQPQHF. The CDR3 DNA sequence: TGCGCCAGCAGTCGGGACTTCTCTCAGCCCCAGCATTTT.